The sequence of this T cell receptor (beta chain) was determined in a study of blood T cell repertoires in COVID-19. Enrolment of Seattle patients took place during active infection, and they were followed longitudinally. Generated by immunoSEQ multiplex PCR, the TCRdb table keeps only in-frame clones and is missing some. The sample records some 130,000 clones, approximately 90% being singletons. Sequencing used peripheral blood. The receptor was derived from a man aged 55 to 70 with COVID-19, enrolled during active disease.

The chain's CDR3 is CASSTTVPTNEKLFF. CDR3 in DNA: TGTGCCAGTAGTACCACGGTACCAACTAATGAAAAACTGTTTTTT. The rearrangement links TRBV19 to TRBJ1-4; D is unclear. Germline lookup yields CDR1 LNHDA and CDR2 SQIVND (reference sequence). The length of the CDR3 is 15 residues. V lost 4 bases and J lost 0, with 9 bases in between.